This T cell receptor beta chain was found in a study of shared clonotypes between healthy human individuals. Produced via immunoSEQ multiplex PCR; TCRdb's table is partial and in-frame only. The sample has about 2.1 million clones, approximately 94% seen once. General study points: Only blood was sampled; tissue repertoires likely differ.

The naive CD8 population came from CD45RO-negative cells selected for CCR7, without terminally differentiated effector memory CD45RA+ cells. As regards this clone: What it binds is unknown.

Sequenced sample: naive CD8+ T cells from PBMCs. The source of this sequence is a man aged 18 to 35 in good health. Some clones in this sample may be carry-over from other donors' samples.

The CDR3 region is CASSGLGGPPEAFF. The CDR3 coding sequence is TGTGCCAGCAGCGGCTTGGGGGGTCCCCCTGAAGCTTTCTTT. The rearrangement links TRBV9 to TRBJ1-1; D is possibly TRBD1 (5 bases). The CDR3 is 14 residues long. The V end was cut by 3 bases, the J end by 6 bases, with 15 bases between. Germline CDR1 SGDLS, CDR2 YYNGEE.